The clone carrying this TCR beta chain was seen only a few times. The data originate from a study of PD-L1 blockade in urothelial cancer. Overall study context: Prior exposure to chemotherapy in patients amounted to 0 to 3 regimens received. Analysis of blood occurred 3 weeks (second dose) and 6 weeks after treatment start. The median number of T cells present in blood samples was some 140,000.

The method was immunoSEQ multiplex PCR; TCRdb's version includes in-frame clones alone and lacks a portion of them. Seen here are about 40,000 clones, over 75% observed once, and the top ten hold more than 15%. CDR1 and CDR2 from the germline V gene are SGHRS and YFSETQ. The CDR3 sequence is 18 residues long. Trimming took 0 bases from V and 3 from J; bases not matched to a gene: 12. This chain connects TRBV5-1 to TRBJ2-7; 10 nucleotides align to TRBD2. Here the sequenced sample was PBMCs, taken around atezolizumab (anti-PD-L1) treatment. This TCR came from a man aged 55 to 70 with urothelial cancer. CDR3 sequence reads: CASSLGPLSGGAFYEQYF. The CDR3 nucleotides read TGCGCCAGCAGCTTGGGTCCTCTAAGCGGGGGGGCCTTCTACGAGCAGTACTTC.